The entry that follows covers one T cell receptor (beta chain) sequence. The data belong to a study of blood T cell repertoires in COVID-19. Overall study context: Collection of acute and convalescent COVID-19 samples took place in the United States, Italy and Spain. Sources were T cells, B-cell-depleted T cells, or PBMCs; the material itself was cDNA or gDNA.

The method was immunoSEQ multiplex PCR; TCRdb's version includes in-frame clones alone and lacks a portion of them. The sample has 140,000 to 150,000 clones; around four fifths are singletons. In terms of age and location, participants ranged from roughly 18 to 100 years and lived in approximately 24 US areas. Recovery meant two consecutive negative NP/OP PCR tests, professional clearance, or resolved symptoms. The sequence derives from a woman in her thirties or forties who had recovered from COVID-19. The sequenced material came from PBMCs or T cells enriched from blood (not recorded which).

CDR3 in DNA: TGTGCCAGCAGCTCCAGCATCGGGGGGAGCTCTGGAAACACCATATATTTT. Amino acids: CASSSSIGGSSGNTIYF. The V and J genes are TRBV7-6 and TRBJ1-3; D is perhaps TRBD1 (5 bases). Germline-derived CDR1 and CDR2 are SGHVS and FNYEAQ. This CDR3 contains 17 residues. Trimming left V 4 bases short and J 0 bases short, with 16 bases between.